These 26 T cell receptor beta chains were sequenced from one sample in a study of blood T cell repertoires in COVID-19. Some clones are missing from TCRdb's copy, which holds only in-frame ones; the method was immunoSEQ multiplex PCR. Among roughly 170,000 clones listed, about 80% were seen once. Sequenced sample: peripheral blood. These receptors were collected from a human donor in a cohort sampled during active COVID-19.

The chain carries TRBV6-5 and TRBJ2-1, with 8 nucleotides matching TRBD2. The J segment lost 6 bases and the V segment lost 4 bases, leaving 5 bases of the junction unmatched. Looked up from germline, CDR1 is MNHEY and CDR2 is SVGAGI. The CDR3 consists of 14 residues. The CDR3 sequence: CASSLSGGGNEQFF. Here the CDR3 DNA reads TGTGCCAGCAGTTTGAGCGGGGGTGGCAATGAGCAGTTCTTC.

The chain recombines TRBV7-9 with TRBJ1-3; 8 positions match TRBD1. V gave up 5 bases and J gave up 4 bases; unmatched junction bases: 10. CDR1 and CDR2 from the germline V gene are SEHNR and FQNEAQ (reference sequence). CDR3 length: 16 residues. The CDR3 reads CASSPLTGVSGNTIYF. CDR3 sequence (DNA): TGTGCCAGCAGCCCCCTGACAGGGGTATCGGGAAACACCATATATTTT.

The rearrangement uses TRBV7-9 and TRBJ1-1, with a tentative D call TRBD1 (5 bases). V dropped 5 bases and J dropped 1 base, with 17 bases sitting between them. CDR1 SEHNR and CDR2 FQNEAQ come from the germline V gene (reference sequence). The CDR3 runs to 16 residues. CDR3 amino acids: CASSPGEGPENTEAFF. CDR3 sequence (DNA): TGTGCCAGCAGCCCCGGGGAGGGGCCTGAGAACACTGAAGCTTTCTTT.

V is TRBV6-5 and J is TRBJ2-1; the D gene is possibly TRBD2 (5 bases). V lost 6 bases to trimming and J lost 2 bases, with 8 bases between them. Germline V gives CDR1 MNHEY, CDR2 SVGAGI. This CDR3 contains 13 residues. The CDR3 DNA is TGTGCCAGCAGGGGAGTGGCCTACAATGAGCAGTTCTTC. Encoded protein: CASRGVAYNEQFF.

The CDR3 DNA reads as TGTGCCAGTAGTTCAGATGCCGGGACAGTGAACACTGAAGCTTTCTTT. It is translated as CASSSDAGTVNTEAFF. The chain recombines TRBV19 with TRBJ1-1; 7 nucleotides match TRBD1. The CDR3 spans 16 residues. The ends lost 5 bases at V and 0 bases at J; junction bases unmatched: 9. CDR1 and CDR2 (germline): LNHDA, SQIVND (reference sequence).

Only one count was recorded for this clone. Written as DNA, the CDR3 is TGTGCCAGCAGCAGTCGACAGGGCGCTCAGCCCCAGCATTTT. Encoded protein: CASSSRQGAQPQHF. The V call is TRBV6-5, the J call TRBJ1-5, with 7 nucleotides matching TRBD1. Trimming took 6 bases from V and 6 from J; bases not matched to a gene: 8. The V gene's germline CDR1 is MNHEY and CDR2 SVGAGI. This CDR3 region has 14 residues.

The chain carries TRBV15 and TRBJ1-2; 7 nucleotides line up with TRBD1. This CDR3 contains 17 residues. Trimming cost V 1 base and J 4 bases; bases outside gene matches: 12. Germline assignment: CDR1 LNHNV and CDR2 YYDKDF (reference sequence). The CDR3 loop is CATSRAFFETGSYGYTF. The CDR3 bases are TGTGCCACCAGCAGAGCATTTTTTGAGACAGGGAGCTATGGCTACACCTTC.

This chain connects TRBV2 to TRBJ2-1, with a tentative D call TRBD2 (6 bases). The CDR3 has 17 amino acids. Germline values: CDR1 SNHLY, CDR2 FYNNEI. Trimming removed 3 bases at V and 0 bases at J, with 15 bases between. The CDR3 is CASSDVSAGSSYNEQFF. In nucleotides, the CDR3 is TGTGCCAGCAGTGATGTTAGCGCGGGGAGCTCCTACAATGAGCAGTTCTTC.

The V and J genes are TRBV29-1 and TRBJ1-1; D gene ambiguous. V lost 1 base, J lost 0 bases, and 6 bases lay in between. The CDR3 is 13 amino acids. Germline CDR1 SQVTM, CDR2 ANQGSEA. This CDR3 reads CSVEVGVNTEAFF. The CDR3, as DNA: TGCAGCGTTGAAGTCGGGGTGAACACTGAAGCTTTCTTT. Based on the CDR3 plus reference TRBV29-1 and TRBJ1-1, the full variable domain is SAVISQKPSRDICQRGTSLTIQCQVDSQVTMMFWYRQQPGQSLTLIATANQGSEATYESGFVIDKFPISRPNLTFSTLTVSNMSPEDSSIYLCSVEVGVNTEAFFGQGTRLTVV.

The J gene is TRBJ1-6, the V gene TRBV2; tentatively, D is TRBD1 (5 bases). The CDR3 totals 15 residues. Between the trimmed V and J ends, which lost 3 bases and 9 bases, there was a span of 15 bases. Germline-derived CDR1 and CDR2 are SNHLY and FYNNEI. CDR3 nucleotides: TGTGCCAGCAGTGATACCGGCAGGGTTGGTTCACCCCTCCACTTT. Translated: CASSDTGRVGSPLHF. The variable domain in full, with the rest retrieved from reference TRBV2 and TRBJ1-6, is EPEVTQTPSHQVTQMGQEVILRCVPISNHLYFYWYRQILGQKVEFLVSFYNNEISEKSEIFDDQFSVERPDGSNFTLKIRSTKLEDSAMYFCASSDTGRVGSPLHFGNGTRLTVT.

The V call is TRBV5-1, the J call TRBJ2-5; TRBD2 agrees at 12 bases. The CDR3 is 15 amino acids. Germline CDR1 is SGHRS and CDR2 is YFSETQ. Trimming cost V 5 bases and J 3 bases; bases outside gene matches: 5. CDR3 protein: CASRPLAGGKETQYF. DNA of the CDR3: TGCGCCAGCAGGCCCCTAGCGGGGGGGAAAGAGACCCAGTACTTC.

The gene calls are TRBV6-6 and TRBJ2-7; maybe TRBD1 (7 bases). Germline V CDR1 and CDR2: MNHNY, SVGAGI (reference sequence). Trimming took off 6 bases at V and 4 bases at J, with 16 bases between the two ends. CDR3 length: 14 amino acids. The CDR3 reads CASRTGQGGYEQYF. The CDR3 DNA reads TGTGCCAGCAGGACGGGGCAGGGGGGTTACGAGCAGTACTTC.

The V and J genes are TRBV5-6 and TRBJ2-5, with 10 bases identical to TRBD2. After removal of 4 bases from V and 5 bases from J, the junction contained 8 bases not matched to a gene. This CDR3 is built from 15 residues. Per germline, CDR1 SGHDT and CDR2 YYEEEE. The DNA of the CDR3 is TGTGCCAGCAGCAAACGTAGCGGGGGGATGGAGACCCAGTACTTC. It translates to CASSKRSGGMETQYF.

This chain joins TRBV2 and TRBJ2-7; tentative D call: TRBD1 (6 bases). Germline V gene data show CDR1 as SNHLY and CDR2 as FYNNEI. Trimming took 1 base from V and 2 from J, leaving 12 bases between them. This CDR3 region has 15 residues. The CDR3 sequence: CASSEVTGFPYEQYF. In nucleotides, the CDR3 is TGTGCCAGCAGTGAAGTAACAGGGTTTCCCTACGAGCAGTACTTC.

This chain joins TRBV5-1 and TRBJ2-4, with unresolved D. The CDR3 totals 14 residues. V lost 0 bases, J lost 0 bases, and 4 bases lay in between. CDR1 SGHRS and CDR2 YFSETQ come from the germline V gene. CDR3 bases: TGCGCCAGCAGCTTGGACTTAGCCAAAAACATTCAGTACTTC. Translation: CASSLDLAKNIQYF.

This clone has just one count. This chain connects TRBV7-9 to TRBJ1-4, with TRBD1 identical over 9 bases. With 10 bases clipped from V and 9 bases from J, the junction kept 12 bases outside the gene matches. The length of the CDR3 is 14 residues. Germline values: CDR1 SEHNR, CDR2 FQNEAQ (reference sequence). CDR3 bases: TGTGCCACCGAGACCGGGACAGGGTTTAAAAAACTGTTTTTT. Translated: CATETGTGFKKLFF.

The rearrangement links TRBV19 to TRBJ1-5, with D possibly TRBD1 on 6 matching bases. The CDR3 covers 15 residues. V lost 1 base and J lost 2, with 9 bases in between. Looked up from germline, CDR1 is LNHDA and CDR2 is SQIVND (reference sequence). CDR3 sequence reads: CASSIAHRGNQPQHF. Here the CDR3 DNA reads TGTGCCAGTAGTATAGCCCACAGGGGCAATCAGCCCCAGCATTTT. Drawing the rest from reference TRBV19 and TRBJ1-5, the complete variable domain is DGGITQSPKYLFRKEGQNVTLSCEQNLNHDAMYWYRQDPGQGLRLIYYSQIVNDFQKGDIAEGYSVSREKKESFPLTVTSAQKNPTAFYLCASSIAHRGNQPQHFGDGTRLSIL.

The rearrangement uses TRBV5-6 and TRBJ2-1, with D hard to call. Germline assignment: CDR1 SGHDT and CDR2 YYEEEE. This CDR3 contains 13 residues. The V and J ends lost 0 bases and 10 bases respectively, with 11 bases between them. CDR3 DNA: TGTGCCAGCAGCTTGGGAGTGGGCCCGGAGCAGTTCTTC. Translation gives CASSLGVGPEQFF.

This rearrangement joins TRBV19 to TRBJ2-1; weak D call: TRBD2 (6 bases). The CDR3 runs 14 residues. Germline CDR1 reads LNHDA; CDR2 reads SQIVND (reference sequence). Deletions cut 7 bases from V and 3 bases from J, with 13 bases between. The CDR3 sequence is CASTPGGDYNEQFF. As DNA, the CDR3 is TGTGCCAGTACCCCCGGAGGGGACTACAATGAGCAGTTCTTC. The full variable domain, its missing parts supplied by reference TRBV19 and TRBJ2-1, is DGGITQSPKYLFRKEGQNVTLSCEQNLNHDAMYWYRQDPGQGLRLIYYSQIVNDFQKGDIAEGYSVSREKKESFPLTVTSAQKNPTAFYLCASTPGGDYNEQFFGPGTRLTVL.

The chain recombines TRBV3-1 (or the pseudogene TRBV3-2) with TRBJ2-3; TRBD2 aligns across 10 bases. The CDR3 runs 17 residues. Trimming removed 0 bases from V and 5 bases from J; junction bases left unmatched: 8. Germline V CDR1 and CDR2: LGHDT, YNNKEL (reference sequence). This CDR3 reads CASSQDPLAGGLDTQYF. The CDR3 nucleotides are TGTGCCAGCAGCCAAGACCCTTTAGCGGGGGGTTTAGATACGCAGTATTTT.

The rearrangement links TRBV7-9 to TRBJ1-1; D is unresolved. Trimming left V 5 bases short and J 0 bases short, with 13 bases between. CDR3 length equals 15 residues. Germline V gene sequence: CDR1 SEHNR, CDR2 FQNEAQ (reference sequence). The CDR3 DNA is TGTGCCAGCAGCCCCCCGGTTTCTTTGAACACTGAAGCTTTCTTT. It yields the protein CASSPPVSLNTEAFF.

To note about this clone: Other nucleotide sequences in the sample specify the same CDR3. The chain carries TRBV5-1 and TRBJ1-2, with 9 bases lining up with TRBD1. Germline CDR1 and CDR2: SGHRS and YFSETQ. CDR3 size: 14 residues. The ends lost 4 bases at V and 2 bases at J; junction bases unmatched: 3. CDR3 protein: CASSSTGGNYGYTF. CDR3 DNA sequence: TGCGCCAGCAGCAGCACAGGGGGCAACTATGGCTACACCTTC.

The chain couples TRBV6-1 to TRBJ2-1, with 8 bases lining up with TRBD1. J lost 4 bases, V lost 4 bases, and 9 bases had no gene match. Looked up from germline, CDR1 is MNHNS and CDR2 is SASEGT. The CDR3 sequence is 16 residues long. The CDR3 sequence is CASSVPLDRVYNEQFF. CDR3 nucleotides: TGTGCCAGCAGTGTCCCCCTGGACAGGGTTTACAATGAGCAGTTCTTC.

V and J are TRBV2 and TRBJ2-7; D possibly corresponds to TRBD1 (5 bases). The germline CDR1 and CDR2 sequences are SNHLY and FYNNEI. The CDR3 length is 10 residues. The V end lost 6 bases, the J end lost 6 bases, and 6 bases lay between the germline ends. The CDR3 DNA reads TGTGCCAGCAGGGGGCTCGAGCAGTACTTC. It yields the protein CASRGLEQYF.

Only a few counts were recorded for this clone. This chain links TRBV7-6 with TRBJ1-6; 9 nucleotides agree with TRBD1. This CDR3 is built from 15 residues. The ends lost 2 bases at V and 10 bases at J; junction bases unmatched: 6. CDR1 and CDR2 from the germline V gene are SGHVS and FNYEAQ. CDR3 protein: CASSLRGQGGSPLHF. The CDR3 nucleotides are TGTGCCAGCAGCTTAAGGGGACAGGGAGGCTCACCCCTCCACTTT.

The V call is TRBV18, the J call TRBJ2-7; 7 bases are a match to TRBD1. The CDR3 runs to 17 residues. The V gene's germline CDR1 is KGHSH and CDR2 LQKENI. J was trimmed by 1 base and V by 3 bases; bases with no gene match: 12. The CDR3 DNA is TGTGCCAGCTCACCCGACAGGGAACCCGGTCCTTCCTACGAGCAGTACTTC. The encoded protein is CASSPDREPGPSYEQYF. The full variable domain, completed using reference TRBV18 and TRBJ2-7, is NAGVMQNPRHLVRRRGQEARLRCSPMKGHSHVYWYRQLPEEGLKFMVYLQKENIIDESGMPKERFSAEFPKEGPSILRIQQVVRGDSAAYFCASSPDREPGPSYEQYFGPGTRLTVT.